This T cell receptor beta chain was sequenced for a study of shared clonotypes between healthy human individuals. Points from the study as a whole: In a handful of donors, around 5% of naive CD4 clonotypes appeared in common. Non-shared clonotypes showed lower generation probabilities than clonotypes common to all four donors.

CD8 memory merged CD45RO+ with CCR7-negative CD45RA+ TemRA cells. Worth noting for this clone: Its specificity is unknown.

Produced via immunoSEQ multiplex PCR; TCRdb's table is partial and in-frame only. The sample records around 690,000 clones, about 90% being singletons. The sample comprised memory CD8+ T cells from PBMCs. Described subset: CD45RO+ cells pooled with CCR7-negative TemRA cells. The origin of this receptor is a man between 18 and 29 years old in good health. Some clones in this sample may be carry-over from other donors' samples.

This CDR3 reads CASSLGTEDYGYTF. The CDR3 bases are TGTGCCAGCAGCCTCGGGACAGAGGACTATGGCTACACCTTC. J is TRBJ1-2 and V is TRBV14; 7 bases line up with TRBD1. The germline V gene encodes CDR1 SGHDN and CDR2 FVKESK. V lost 4 bases, J lost 3 bases, and 5 bases stayed unmatched. This CDR3 has 14 residues.